This T cell receptor beta chain appears in the sequencing data of a study of a mutant IDH1 vaccine in newly diagnosed glioma. Trimming removed 0 bases at V and 4 bases at J, with 12 bases between. The CDR3 runs to 16 residues. In germline, CDR1 is LGHNA, CDR2 YSLEER. Documented time point: week 11, during vaccination. The content of each vaccine dose was 300 ug of mutant IDH1 20-mer peptide, and topical imiquimod accompanied it. Sequencing was performed with immunoSEQ multiplex PCR; in TCRdb, only in-frame clones are kept and a portion is missing. The table includes around 30,000 clones, about 90% detected once. Remarks on this clone: As yet, its antigen is unknown.

The specimen was PBMCs, collected from a glioma patient whose treatment included an IDH1 peptide vaccine. This clonotype originated in a man aged 18 to 29 with glioma. This chain links TRBV4-3 with TRBJ1-4; no firm D call. CDR3 sequence (DNA): TGCGCCAGCAGCCAAGAAGGGTCCGCGCTTAATGAAAAACTGTTTTTT. It codes for CASSQEGSALNEKLFF.